This T cell receptor beta chain was observed in a study of post-analysis software for immune sequencing data (dated by TCRdb to between 2014 and 2016). Some background on the complete study: The recorded disease courses included relapsing-remitting, secondary progressive and progressive-relapsing multiple sclerosis, and some patients had no subtype annotation. The multiple sclerosis patient repertoires were compared with under 13 previously published healthy control repertoires from donors aged about 6 to 26 years. A subset of samples was prepared in parallel using single-end sample barcoding, then pooled and co-amplified after Illumina adapter ligation. General findings and caveats noted by the study authors: Normalized Chao1 diversity was significantly lower in multiple sclerosis patients than controls, suggesting substantial peripheral T-cell clonal expansion. Significantly higher frequencies in patients than in controls were found for roughly 5 TRBV segments, including TRBV5-6, TRBV5-1 and TRBV20-1. The multiple sclerosis patient group was slightly younger than the control group. Strong co-clustering of samples prepared in the same batch was shown by direct clustering with F measure, prompting a batch-effect correction.

To demonstrate the VDJtools post-analysis software, the study profiled TCR beta repertoires from the peripheral blood of some 13 young patients with multiple sclerosis. The multiple sclerosis patients were children and adolescents between about 6 and 15 years of age. From the cysteine up to the phenylalanine, the CDR3 has a length of 15 residues. Solely the CDR3 DNA is kept, with 45 bases framed from the first base. In the germline V gene, CDR1 corresponds to SGHTA and CDR2 to FQGNSA. Libraries were built with PCR. Sequencing took place on an Illumina HiSeq 2500. To reduce PCR and sequencing biases, unique molecular identifiers were built into the TCR beta cDNA libraries. Roughly 500,000 cDNA molecules were obtained per 1 to 10 million input T cells, so each molecule approximated one T cell. The patient libraries were prepared and sequenced with the same protocol used for the earlier healthy control dataset. Samples belonging to the same batch were prepared together, multiplexed and sequenced on a shared HiSeq lane. Concerning the study's data processing: MIGEC was used to process the raw barcoded reads, and molecular identifier groups with only a single read were discarded before consensus assembly and CDR3 extraction. VDJtools was used for post-analysis of the clonotype tables, with diversity normalized by down-sampling every dataset to the smallest sample size. Repertoire overlap clustering matched CDR3 amino acid but not nucleotide sequences to correct batch-related cross-sample contamination. The raw public data were reprocessed by TCRdb itself: fastp quality trimming at Q25, MiXCR clonotype calling, in-frame beta chains only. Each CDR3 protein appears once, grouped with its most common genes and DNA. TCRdb, not the original authors, processed these V and J calls. This sample is represented by roughly 800,000 distinct CDR3 sequences; roughly 27% of them were singletons. Clones ranked in the top ten supply around 0.6% of the sample.

To note about this clonotype: There is no known antigen for this receptor. No much larger clone is present one base from it, and per-base qualities are unavailable.

The TCR sequence derives from a girl aged 10 to 17 with multiple sclerosis. Rearrangement joined TRBV7-2 to TRBJ2-5; no confident D gene assignment can be made. The DNA end is more similar to TRBJ2-7, so the J call may be wrong. Sequencing was carried out using blood. The CDR3 region reads CASSPTGFRVDEQYF. DNA sequence: TGTGCCAGCAGCCCCACGGGTTTTCGTGTTGACGAGCAGTACTTC.